The clone carrying this T cell receptor beta chain was seen repeatedly, ten times or more. What it binds is unknown. One end of the junction varies from germline; a read error may be responsible. The time point was: newly diagnosed GD, antithyroid drugs for less than 3 months. PBMC RNA was the source of the TCR library. This entry belongs to a study of regulatory T cells in long-lasting Graves disease. At the level of the study: Under 3 months of antithyroid drugs had been taken by newly diagnosed Graves' patients.

TCR beta libraries were built with iRepertoire HTBI primers and Arm-PCR of CDR3 regions. One entry per CDR3 protein results from TCRdb running MiXCR on the multiplex PCR reads. The sample has a few hundred thousand distinct CDR3 sequences, 15% to 20% seen once. Findings of the study overall: Favored usage of TRBV28, TRBJ1-2 and TRBJ2-5 was recorded in persistent disease.

This CDR3 region has 14 residues. The same sample was also used in a study of T cells in Graves' hyperthyroidism and ophthalmopathy.

Source: peripheral blood mononuclear cells (PBMCs), taken at new diagnosis, from a patient treated with antithyroid drugs. The sequence came from a woman aged 18-29 years with Graves disease. V usage is TRBV12-3 or TRBV12-4 and J usage is TRBJ2-1; weak D call: TRBD2 (5 bases). Here the CDR3 reads CASSLAPSYNEQFF. The CDR3 region has the DNA TGTGCCAGCAGCTTAGCGCCCTCCTACAATGAGCAGTTCTTC.